What follows is one TCR beta chain and its context. What it binds is unknown. Once obtained from cultured CD4+ T cells, the DNA was sequenced using the Oncomine TCR Beta short-read assay. MiXCR, run by TCRdb on the PCR reads, gives a single entry per CDR3 protein. Here the sample spans around 20,000 distinct CDR3 sequences, approximately 50% being singletons. Germline-derived CDR1 and CDR2 are SGHNT and YENEEA. V lost 5 bases to trimming and J lost 4 bases, with 17 bases between them. The CDR3 runs to 15 residues. The sample originates from a study of vaccination and CD4 T cells after COVID-19. Turning to the study itself: The stimulating agents, overlapping spike peptides, came from SARS-CoV-2, HCoV-NL63, HCoV-OC43 and HCoV-229E.

Treatment described: approximately 9-day PBMC culture with coronavirus spike peptide pools or control peptides (ViraFEST assay). A few million PBMCs per well were cultured with 8.5 to 10 IU/ml IL-2 and approximately 10 ug/ml peptide pools. Negative-selection isolation of CD4+ T cells was performed after 10 days of culture. The chain is built from TRBV11-3 and TRBJ1-2; no reliable D call. The specimen sequenced was cultured CD4+ T cells from blood. This TCR was sampled from a human donor with COVID-19. CDR3 coding DNA: TGTGCCAGCAGCATCGGCCCAAACCGGGCCTATGGCTACACCTTC. The encoded protein is CASSIGPNRAYGYTF.